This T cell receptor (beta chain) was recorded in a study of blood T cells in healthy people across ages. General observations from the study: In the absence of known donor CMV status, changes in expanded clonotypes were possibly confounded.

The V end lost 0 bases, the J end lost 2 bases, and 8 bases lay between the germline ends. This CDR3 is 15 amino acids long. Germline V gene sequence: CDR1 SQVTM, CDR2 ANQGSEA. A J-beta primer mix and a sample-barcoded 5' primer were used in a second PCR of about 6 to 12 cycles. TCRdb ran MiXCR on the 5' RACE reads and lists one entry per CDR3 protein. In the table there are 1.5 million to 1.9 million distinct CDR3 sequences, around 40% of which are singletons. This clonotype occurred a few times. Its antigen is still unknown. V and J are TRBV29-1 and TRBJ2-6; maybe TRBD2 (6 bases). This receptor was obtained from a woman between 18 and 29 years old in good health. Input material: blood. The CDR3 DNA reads TGCAGCGTTGAAGATCGGGGGACTGGGGCCAACGTCCTGACTTTC. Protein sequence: CSVEDRGTGANVLTF.